The rows below give T cell receptor beta chains drawn from one sample of a study of T cell responses to AZD1222 COVID-19 vaccine. The data were produced by immunoSEQ multiplex PCR, yet TCRdb's version contains in-frame clones alone and is incomplete. The data contain fewer than 200,000 clones, approximately 92% of them singletons. The source material was peripheral blood, sampled on day 0 of AZD1222 vaccination. These receptors were taken from an adult in good health. Both conserved end residues are trimmed from each CDR3. Only some rows state a clone size, as once, few, many or a class for expanded clones.

V: TRBV12-3/TRBV12-4; J: TRBJ1-2; size: -; CDR3: ATTYGYT
V: TRBV6-6; J: TRBJ1-2; size: -; CDR3: ASTPGGRGGYGYT
V: TRBV7-8; J: TRBJ2-7; size: -; CDR3: ASSLDGQGYYEQY
V: TRBV9; J: TRBJ1-2; size: once; CDR3: ASSPRGTGSNYGYT
V: TRBV10-2; J: TRBJ2-2; size: -; CDR3: ATRLAGLTGELF
V: TRBV4-1; J: TRBJ1-2; size: -; CDR3: ASSQDLSFATGGANYGYT
V: TRBV6-5; J: TRBJ1-2; size: -; CDR3: ASSWGTGRGEGYT
V: TRBV12-3/TRBV12-4; J: TRBJ1-1; size: -; CDR3: ASNPGQHTEAF
V: TRBV6-5; J: TRBJ2-5; size: -; CDR3: ASSWGRKETQY
V: TRBV5-1; J: TRBJ1-2; size: -; CDR3: ASSLAGNGYT
V: TRBV5-4; J: TRBJ1-1; size: once; CDR3: ASSSSGQGQGNTEAF